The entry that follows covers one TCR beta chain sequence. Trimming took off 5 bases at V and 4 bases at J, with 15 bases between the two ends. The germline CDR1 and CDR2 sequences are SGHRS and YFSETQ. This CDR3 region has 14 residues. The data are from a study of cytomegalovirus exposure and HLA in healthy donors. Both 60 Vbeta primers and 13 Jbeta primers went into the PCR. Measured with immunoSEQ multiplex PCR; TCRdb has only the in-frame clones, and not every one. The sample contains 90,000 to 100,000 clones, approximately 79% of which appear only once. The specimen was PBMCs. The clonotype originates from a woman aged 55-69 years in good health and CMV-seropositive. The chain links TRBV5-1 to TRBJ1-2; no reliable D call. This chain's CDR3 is CASSSNRVGYGYTF. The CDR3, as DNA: TGCGCCAGCAGTTCTAACCGGGTCGGCTATGGCTACACCTTC.